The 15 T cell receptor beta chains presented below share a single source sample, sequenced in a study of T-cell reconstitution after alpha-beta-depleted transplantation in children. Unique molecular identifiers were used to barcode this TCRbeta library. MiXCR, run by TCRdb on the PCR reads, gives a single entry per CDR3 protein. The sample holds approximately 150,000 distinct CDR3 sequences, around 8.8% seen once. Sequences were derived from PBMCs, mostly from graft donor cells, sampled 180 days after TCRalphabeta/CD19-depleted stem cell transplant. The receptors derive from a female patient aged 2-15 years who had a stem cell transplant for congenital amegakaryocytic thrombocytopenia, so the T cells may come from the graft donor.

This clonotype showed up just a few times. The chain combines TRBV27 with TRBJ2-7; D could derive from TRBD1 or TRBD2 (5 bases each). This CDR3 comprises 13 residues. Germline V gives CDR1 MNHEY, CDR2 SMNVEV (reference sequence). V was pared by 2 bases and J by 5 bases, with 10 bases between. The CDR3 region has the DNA TGTGCCAGCAGTTTACTGGGGGACCACGAGCAGTACTTC. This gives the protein CASSLLGDHEQYF.

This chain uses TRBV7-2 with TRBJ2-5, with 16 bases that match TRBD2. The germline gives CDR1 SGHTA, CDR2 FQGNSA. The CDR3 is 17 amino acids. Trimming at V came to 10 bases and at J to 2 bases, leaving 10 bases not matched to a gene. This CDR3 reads CATSPGTSGRGQETQYF. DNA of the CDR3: TGTGCCACGTCCCCCGGGACTAGCGGGAGGGGGCAAGAGACCCAGTACTTC.

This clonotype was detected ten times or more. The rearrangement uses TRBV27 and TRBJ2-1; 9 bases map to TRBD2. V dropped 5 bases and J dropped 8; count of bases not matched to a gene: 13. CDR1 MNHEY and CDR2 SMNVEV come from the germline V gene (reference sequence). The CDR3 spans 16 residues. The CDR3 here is CASSAESGGNLDEQFF. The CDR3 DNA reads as TGTGCCAGCAGTGCAGAAAGCGGGGGGAATCTCGATGAGCAGTTCTTC.

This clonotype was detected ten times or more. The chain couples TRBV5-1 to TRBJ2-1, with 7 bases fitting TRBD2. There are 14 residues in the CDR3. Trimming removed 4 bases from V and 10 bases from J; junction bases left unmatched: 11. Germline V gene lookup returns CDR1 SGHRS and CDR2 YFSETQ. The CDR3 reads CASSVSGQREEQFF. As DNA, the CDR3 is TGCGCCAGCAGCGTTAGCGGCCAGCGGGAAGAGCAGTTCTTC.

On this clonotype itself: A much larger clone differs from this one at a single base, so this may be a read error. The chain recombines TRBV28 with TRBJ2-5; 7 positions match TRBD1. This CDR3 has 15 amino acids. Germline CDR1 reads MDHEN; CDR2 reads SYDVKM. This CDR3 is CVSSSTKGAGETQYF. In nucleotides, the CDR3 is TGTGTCAGCAGTTCAACGAAGGGGGCTGGGGAGACCCAGTACTTC.

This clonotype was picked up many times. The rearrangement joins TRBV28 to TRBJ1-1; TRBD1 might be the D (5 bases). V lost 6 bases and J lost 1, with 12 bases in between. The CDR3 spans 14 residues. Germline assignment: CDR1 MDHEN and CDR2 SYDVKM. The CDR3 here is CASRAVGPNTEAFF. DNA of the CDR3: TGTGCCAGCAGGGCCGTGGGACCGAACACTGAAGCTTTCTTT. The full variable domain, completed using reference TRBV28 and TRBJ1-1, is DVKVTQSSRYLVKRTGEKVFLECVQDMDHENMFWYRQDPGLGLRLIYFSYDVKMKEKGDIPEGYSVSREKKERFSLILESASTNQTSMYLCASRAVGPNTEAFFGQGTRLTVV.

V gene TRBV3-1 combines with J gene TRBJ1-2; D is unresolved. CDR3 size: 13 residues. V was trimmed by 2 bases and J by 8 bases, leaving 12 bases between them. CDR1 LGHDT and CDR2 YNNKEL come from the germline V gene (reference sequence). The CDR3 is CASSQPQRGGYTF. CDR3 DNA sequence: TGTGCCAGCAGCCAACCCCAGCGCGGGGGCTACACCTTC.

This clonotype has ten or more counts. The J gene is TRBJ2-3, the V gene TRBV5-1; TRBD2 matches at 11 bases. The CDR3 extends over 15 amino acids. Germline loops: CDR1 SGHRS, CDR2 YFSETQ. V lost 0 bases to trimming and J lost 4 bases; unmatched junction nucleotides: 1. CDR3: CASSLASGGSDTQYF. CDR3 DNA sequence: TGCGCCAGCAGCTTGGCTAGCGGGGGGTCAGATACGCAGTATTTT.

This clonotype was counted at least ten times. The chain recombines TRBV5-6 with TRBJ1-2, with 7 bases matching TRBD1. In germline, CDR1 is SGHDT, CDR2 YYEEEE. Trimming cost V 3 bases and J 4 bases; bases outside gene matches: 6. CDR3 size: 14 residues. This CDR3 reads CASSSDRRSYGYTF. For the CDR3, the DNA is TGTGCCAGCAGCTCGGACAGGCGGTCCTATGGCTACACCTTC.

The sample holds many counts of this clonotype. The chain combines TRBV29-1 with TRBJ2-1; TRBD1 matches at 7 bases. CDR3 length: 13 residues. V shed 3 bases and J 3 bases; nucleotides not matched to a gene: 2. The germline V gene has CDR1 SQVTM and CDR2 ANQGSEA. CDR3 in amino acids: CSVEGTDYNEQFF. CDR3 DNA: TGCAGCGTTGAGGGGACAGACTACAATGAGCAGTTCTTC.

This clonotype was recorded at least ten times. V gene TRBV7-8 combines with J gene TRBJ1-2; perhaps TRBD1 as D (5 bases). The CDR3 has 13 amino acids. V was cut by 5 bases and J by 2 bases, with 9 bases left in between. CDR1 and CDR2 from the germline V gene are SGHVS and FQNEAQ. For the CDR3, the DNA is TGTGCCAGCAGCACCAGGGAGAACTATGGCTACACCTTC. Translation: CASSTRENYGYTF.

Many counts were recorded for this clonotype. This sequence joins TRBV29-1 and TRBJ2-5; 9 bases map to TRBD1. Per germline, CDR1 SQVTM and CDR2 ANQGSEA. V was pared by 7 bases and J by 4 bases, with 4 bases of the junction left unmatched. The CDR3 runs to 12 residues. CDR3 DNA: TGCAGCGGCGGGGGACAGGGAGAGACCCAGTACTTC. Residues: CSGGGQGETQYF.

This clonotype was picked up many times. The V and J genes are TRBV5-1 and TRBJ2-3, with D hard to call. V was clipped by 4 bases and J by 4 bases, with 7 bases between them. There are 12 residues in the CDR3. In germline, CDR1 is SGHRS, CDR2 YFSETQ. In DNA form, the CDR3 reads TGCGCCAGCAGCCCCTACTCAGATACGCAGTATTTT. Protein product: CASSPYSDTQYF. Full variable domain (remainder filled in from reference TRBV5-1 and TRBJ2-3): KAGVTQTPRYLIKTRGQQVTLSCSPISGHRSVSWYQQTPGQGLQFLFEYFSETQRNKGNFPGRFSGRQFSNSRSEMNVSTLELGDSALYLCASSPYSDTQYFGPGTRLTVL.

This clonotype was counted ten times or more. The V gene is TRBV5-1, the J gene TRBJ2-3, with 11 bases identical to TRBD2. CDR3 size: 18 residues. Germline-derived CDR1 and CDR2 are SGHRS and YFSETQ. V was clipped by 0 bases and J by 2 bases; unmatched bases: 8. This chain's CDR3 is CASSLGKKTSGDTDTQYF. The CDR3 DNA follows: TGCGCCAGCAGCTTGGGGAAAAAGACTAGCGGGGACACAGATACGCAGTATTTT.

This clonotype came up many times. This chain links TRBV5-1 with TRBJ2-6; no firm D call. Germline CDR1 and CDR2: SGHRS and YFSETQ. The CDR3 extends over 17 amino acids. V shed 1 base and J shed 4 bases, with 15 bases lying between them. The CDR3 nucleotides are TGCGCCAGCAGCTTGCAACGGGCCTCGAGCGGGGCCAACGTCCTGACTTTC. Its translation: CASSLQRASSGANVLTF.